This T cell receptor beta chain was recorded in a study of T cells in Graves' hyperthyroidism and ophthalmopathy. Notes on the study in general: Blood also held most thyroid clonotypes expanded beyond 0.001. The model made its ophthalmopathy prediction, and onset followed a median roughly six months later.

CDR3 length equals 16 residues. J lost 0 bases, V lost 7 bases, and 8 bases had no gene match. Germline CDR1 and CDR2: LNHDA and SQIVND (reference sequence). Disease duration was under 3 months in the ophthalmopathy patients, who also had a Clinical Activity Score of at least 3 and a NOSPECS grade of at least 4. Diagnostic decisions used clinical symptoms, serum thyroxine and TRAb, thyroid ultrasound and orbital computed tomography. Concerning this clonotype itself: Its antigen remains unknown.

What was amplified from RNA transcripts were TCR beta CDR3 regions. First-round RT-PCR targeting the TCR CDR3 was performed with the HTBI primer set. TCRdb re-derived calls from the multiplex PCR reads in MiXCR, one entry per CDR3 protein. The repertoire holds roughly 350,000 distinct CDR3 sequences, approximately 13% seen once, with 34% in the top ten. Sequencing was carried out using blood. The sequence derives from a woman between 35 and 50 years old with Graves' ophthalmopathy. J is TRBJ1-2 and V is TRBV19; 10 nucleotides align to TRBD1. DNA of the CDR3: TGTGCCAGTACCGATAGGACAGGGGGGACTAACTATGGCTACACCTTC. This codes for CASTDRTGGTNYGYTF.